Below are 27 T cell receptor beta chains sequenced from a single sample in a study of lymphopenia after photon versus proton radiotherapy. Assay: immunoSEQ multiplex PCR; the TCRdb copy retains only in-frame clones and omits some. The sample includes 40,000 or so clones, roughly 87% of them seen just once. The source was peripheral blood, collected from a patient treated with photon-based radiotherapy. The origin of the receptors is a man aged 35-49 years with gastric cancer.

The chain links TRBV11-2 to TRBJ2-7; D gene unclear. V gave up 1 base and J gave up 4 bases, with 11 bases separating them. The CDR3 spans 14 residues. Per the germline V gene, CDR1 is SGHAT and CDR2 is FQNNGV. CDR3 sequence reads: CASSLGVGSYEQYF. The CDR3 region has the DNA TGTGCCAGCAGCTTAGGAGTAGGGTCATACGAGCAGTACTTC.

As to this clone: The junction shows a germline mismatch at one end, possibly a read error. The chain recombines TRBV7-7 with TRBJ2-1; unclear D gene. The germline V gene encodes CDR1 SSHAT and CDR2 FNYEAQ (reference sequence). This CDR3 has 13 amino acids. The CDR3 reads CASSPATGHEQFF. The DNA of the CDR3 is TGTGCTAGCAGCCCCGCCACGGGCCATGAGCAGTTCTTC. Full variable domain (outside the CDR3, taken from reference TRBV7-7 and TRBJ2-1): GAGVSQSPRYKVTKRGQDVTLRCDPISSHATLYWYQQALGQGPEFLTYFNYEAQPDKSGLPSDRFSAERPEGSISTLTIQRTEQRDSAMYRCASSPATGHEQFFGPGTRLTVL.

This clone was observed a handful of times. The chain links TRBV11-2 to TRBJ2-2; D is ambiguous. V dropped 3 bases and J dropped 7 bases, with 15 bases sitting between them. Germline assignment: CDR1 SGHAT and CDR2 FQNNGV. This CDR3 contains 15 residues. CDR3: CASSFRRSNRGELFF. As DNA, the CDR3 is TGTGCCAGCAGCTTCCGACGGTCTAACCGCGGGGAGCTGTTTTTT.

The rearrangement links TRBV5-1 to TRBJ1-1; D not resolved. In germline, CDR1 is SGHRS, CDR2 YFSETQ. With 4 bases removed from V and 11 bases from J, the gap between germline ends came to 21 bases. The CDR3 extends over 14 amino acids. CDR3 in amino acids: CASSGPDVALGAFF. CDR3 nucleotides: TGCGCCAGCAGCGGCCCAGATGTGGCCCTAGGGGCTTTCTTT.

The chain recombines TRBV27 with TRBJ1-4; the match to TRBD1 covers 11 bases. The germline V gene encodes CDR1 MNHEY and CDR2 SMNVEV (reference sequence). This CDR3 has 16 residues. Losses at the gene ends were 5 bases for V and 8 bases for J; bases not matched to a gene: 10. This CDR3 is CASSPRGDRGLEKLFF. The CDR3 coding sequence is TGTGCCAGCAGTCCACGAGGGGACAGGGGGTTGGAAAAACTGTTTTTT.

The rearrangement joins TRBV9 to TRBJ1-4, with D hard to call. V was cut by 0 bases and J by 4 bases, with 4 bases left in between. Germline CDR1 and CDR2: SGDLS and YYNGEE. The CDR3 has 13 residues. The CDR3 protein is CASSVDLNEKLFF. The CDR3 region has the DNA TGTGCCAGCAGCGTAGATCTTAATGAAAAACTGTTTTTT.

This chain joins TRBV29-1 and TRBJ1-1; a weak D match, TRBD1 (6 bases). Deletions cut 6 bases from V and 1 base from J, with 12 bases between. This CDR3 is 13 amino acids long. Germline V CDR1 and CDR2: SQVTM, ANQGSEA. DNA for the CDR3: TGCAGCGTAACAGGGATACGGAACACTGAAGCTTTCTTT. Amino acids: CSVTGIRNTEAFF. The full variable domain, rest sourced from reference TRBV29-1 and TRBJ1-1, is SAVISQKPSRDICQRGTSLTIQCQVDSQVTMMFWYRQQPGQSLTLIATANQGSEATYESGFVIDKFPISRPNLTFSTLTVSNMSPEDSSIYLCSVTGIRNTEAFFGQGTRLTVV.

The chain uses TRBV9 and TRBJ1-1, with D unclear. Germline CDR1 reads SGDLS; CDR2 reads YYNGEE. The CDR3 extends over 15 amino acids. V lost 0 bases to trimming and J lost 0 bases, with 9 bases between them. Here the CDR3 DNA reads TGTGCCAGCAGCGTAGGGGTAGCTATGAACACTGAAGCTTTCTTT. Encoded protein: CASSVGVAMNTEAFF.

The CDR3 sequence: CASSGVGNHEQYF. CDR3 bases: TGTGCCAGCAGCGGGGTGGGTAATCACGAGCAGTACTTC. The chain links TRBV5-4 to TRBJ2-7; D is unresolved. The CDR3 extends over 13 amino acids. The germline CDR1 and CDR2 sequences are SGHNT and YYREEE (reference sequence). V gave up 4 bases and J gave up 5 bases, with 13 bases separating them.

V is TRBV5-8 and J is TRBJ1-1; a weak D match, TRBD1 (5 bases). Trimming took 5 bases from V and 6 from J, leaving 17 bases between them. Germline-derived CDR1 and CDR2 are SGHTS and YDEGEE. The CDR3 is 14 residues long. In DNA, the CDR3 is TGTGCCAGCAGAATAGGACGGGGGGTAGCTGAAGCTTTCTTT. This sequence encodes CASRIGRGVAEAFF. Filled out from reference TRBV5-8 and TRBJ1-1, the complete variable domain reads EAGVTQSPTHLIKTRGQQATLRCSPISGHTSVYWYQQALGLGLQFLLWYDEGEERNRGNFPPRFSGRQFPNYSSELNVNALELEDSALYLCASRIGRGVAEAFFGQGTRLTVV.

This rearrangement joins TRBV7-9 to TRBJ2-3; 9 nucleotides align to TRBD2. V was clipped by 2 bases and J by 5 bases; unmatched bases: 2. The CDR3 is 14 residues long. Germline lookup yields CDR1 SEHNR and CDR2 FQNEAQ (reference sequence). CDR3 region: CASSLTSGQDTQYF. CDR3 sequence (DNA): TGTGCCAGCAGCTTAACTAGCGGGCAAGATACGCAGTATTTT.

This chain uses TRBV19 with TRBJ1-1, with D possibly matching TRBD1 (5 bases). The CDR3 sequence is 16 residues long. V was clipped by 7 bases and J by 2 bases, with 20 bases between them. Germline-derived CDR1 and CDR2 are LNHDA and SQIVND (reference sequence). The CDR3 region is CASTLRGRVGNTEAFF. As DNA, the CDR3 is TGTGCCAGTACCCTAAGGGGACGGGTCGGTAACACTGAAGCTTTCTTT.

This clone was detected a few times. The genes are TRBV29-1 and TRBJ1-3, with D uncertain. The CDR3 consists of 13 residues. V gave up 6 bases and J gave up 0 bases, with 9 bases separating them. CDR1 and CDR2 (germline): SQVTM, ANQGSEA. CDR3: CSVQVDSGNTIYF. CDR3 in DNA: TGCAGCGTCCAAGTTGACTCTGGAAACACCATATATTTT.

This chain uses TRBV18 with TRBJ2-3; D is unresolved. Germline loops: CDR1 KGHSH, CDR2 LQKENI. Trimming took 0 bases from V and 1 from J, leaving 8 bases between them. The CDR3 extends over 15 amino acids. As DNA, the CDR3 is TGTGCCAGCTCACCACCAATTCGGGGCACAGATACGCAGTATTTT. Residues: CASSPPIRGTDTQYF.

The chain links TRBV19 to TRBJ2-7, with D possibly being TRBD2 (7 bases). The CDR3 extends over 15 amino acids. Trimming stripped 3 bases from V and 2 bases from J, with 14 bases between. The germline V gene has CDR1 LNHDA and CDR2 SQIVND (reference sequence). The CDR3 DNA reads as TGTGCCAGTAGTATGGAGGGGGGGCCAACCTACGAGCAGTACTTC. Translation gives CASSMEGGPTYEQYF.

The chain couples TRBV5-1 to TRBJ2-3, with 11 bases lining up with TRBD2. The CDR3 totals 19 residues. The germline CDR1 and CDR2 sequences are SGHRS and YFSETQ. Trimming at V came to 3 bases and at J to 0 bases, leaving 12 bases not matched to a gene. CDR3 protein: CASSSATSGASPSTDTQYF. CDR3 coding DNA: TGCGCCAGCAGCTCGGCGACTAGCGGGGCAAGTCCTAGCACAGATACGCAGTATTTT.

The chain employs TRBV4-3 and TRBJ2-2, with D unclear. Trimming took 0 bases from V and 7 from J, leaving 12 bases between them. Germline assignment: CDR1 LGHNA and CDR2 YSLEER. The CDR3 runs to 15 residues. The CDR3 loop is CASSQERLVHGELFF. CDR3 coding DNA: TGCGCCAGCAGCCAAGAACGCCTAGTCCACGGGGAGCTGTTTTTT.

The chain combines TRBV11-2 with TRBJ2-7; TRBD2 is a possible D gene (7 bases). The CDR3 is made up of 16 amino acids. Germline V gene lookup returns CDR1 SGHAT and CDR2 FQNNGV. Trimming took off 2 bases at V and 2 bases at J, with 16 bases between the two ends. In DNA form, the CDR3 reads TGTGCCAGCAGCTTATCGGGGGGCGTTCCAACCTACGAGCAGTACTTC. Residues: CASSLSGGVPTYEQYF.

The genes are TRBV15 and TRBJ1-4, with unresolved D. Germline CDR1 reads LNHNV; CDR2 reads YYDKDF (reference sequence). This CDR3 comprises 14 residues. With 0 bases removed from V and 3 bases from J, the gap between germline ends came to 5 bases. This chain's CDR3 is CATSRDPSNEKLFF. The CDR3 nucleotides are TGTGCCACCAGCAGAGATCCCTCTAATGAAAAACTGTTTTTT.

This chain uses TRBV19 with TRBJ2-2; either TRBD1 or TRBD2 may fit D (5 bases each). Looked up from germline, CDR1 is LNHDA and CDR2 is SQIVND (reference sequence). The CDR3 is 14 amino acids. Trimming removed 10 bases from V and 0 bases from J, with 12 bases in between. For the CDR3, the DNA is TGTGCCACTACTGGGACGGCGAACACCGGGGAGCTGTTTTTT. Translated: CATTGTANTGELFF. Full variable domain (rest looked up from reference TRBV19 and TRBJ2-2): DGGITQSPKYLFRKEGQNVTLSCEQNLNHDAMYWYRQDPGQGLRLIYYSQIVNDFQKGDIAEGYSVSREKKESFPLTVTSAQKNPTAFYLCATTGTANTGELFFGEGSRLTVL.

The chain joins TRBV4-3 to TRBJ2-3; the D is unclear. Germline V gene lookup returns CDR1 LGHNA and CDR2 YSLEER. V lost 1 base and J 5 bases, leaving 10 bases between the germline ends. The CDR3 is 14 amino acids. Here the CDR3 reads CASSQGRLGDTQYF. The CDR3 DNA is TGCGCCAGCAGCCAAGGGCGGCTGGGAGATACGCAGTATTTT.

CDR3 residues: CASSQRGPDSGNTIYF. Here the CDR3 DNA reads TGCGCCAGCAGCCAAAGAGGGCCCGACTCTGGAAACACCATATATTTT. The rearrangement joins TRBV4-1 to TRBJ1-3, with D unclear. V dropped 2 bases and J dropped 0 bases, with 11 bases sitting between them. Germline assignment: CDR1 MGHRA and CDR2 YSYEKL. The length of the CDR3 is 16 residues.

J is TRBJ1-4 and V is TRBV4-2; 9 bases map to TRBD1. Looked up from germline, CDR1 is LGHNA and CDR2 is YNFKEQ. V was pared by 3 bases and J by 2 bases, with 7 bases of the junction left unmatched. The CDR3 runs 17 residues. CDR3 region: CASSHTGGGDTNEKLFF. DNA of the CDR3: TGTGCCAGCAGCCATACAGGGGGCGGTGATACTAATGAAAAACTGTTTTTT.

V and J are TRBV7-9 and TRBJ1-4; D may be TRBD1 (5 bases). Germline V gene lookup returns CDR1 SEHNR and CDR2 FQNEAQ (reference sequence). V was pared by 5 bases and J by 5 bases, with 15 bases between. CDR3 length equals 15 residues. CDR3 DNA sequence: TGTGCCAGCAGCAGTTCAGGGCTCAGGAATGAAAAACTGTTTTTT. Protein: CASSSSGLRNEKLFF. Combining the CDR3 with reference TRBV7-9 and TRBJ1-4 gives the whole variable domain DTGVSQNPRHKITKRGQNVTFRCDPISEHNRLYWYRQTLGQGPEFLTYFQNEAQLEKSRLLSDRFSAERPKGSFSTLEIQRTEQGDSAMYLCASSSSGLRNEKLFFGSGTQLSVL.

This clone has just a few counts. V is TRBV7-6 and J is TRBJ1-1, with 8 bases identical to TRBD1. Germline V gene lookup returns CDR1 SGHVS and CDR2 FNYEAQ. The CDR3 has 14 residues. Trimming at V came to 5 bases and at J to 1 base, leaving 3 bases not matched to a gene. In DNA, the CDR3 is TGTGCCAGCAGCCCCGGACAGGGGAACACTGAAGCTTTCTTT. Translated: CASSPGQGNTEAFF.

The chain uses TRBV27 and TRBJ1-2; D uncertain. Deletions cut 2 bases from V and 0 bases from J, with 4 bases between. The CDR3 spans 13 residues. Looked up from germline, CDR1 is MNHEY and CDR2 is SMNVEV (reference sequence). CDR3 DNA sequence: TGTGCCAGCAGTTTAAACTCTAACTATGGCTACACCTTC. This gives the protein CASSLNSNYGYTF.

V gene TRBV7-9 combines with J gene TRBJ1-1, with D unresolved. Germline V CDR1 and CDR2: SEHNR, FQNEAQ (reference sequence). This CDR3 has 12 residues. V lost 5 bases and J 10 bases, leaving 14 bases between the germline ends. The chain's CDR3 is CASSETGNRAFF. In DNA form, the CDR3 reads TGTGCCAGCAGCGAGACGGGAAATAGAGCTTTCTTT. The full variable domain, in which reference TRBV7-9 and TRBJ1-1 provide the parts outside the CDR3, is DTGVSQNPRHKITKRGQNVTFRCDPISEHNRLYWYRQTLGQGPEFLTYFQNEAQLEKSRLLSDRFSAERPKGSFSTLEIQRTEQGDSAMYLCASSETGNRAFFGQGTRLTVV.